At least ten counts were recorded for the clone carrying this TCR beta chain. TCRdb re-called the 5' RACE reads with MiXCR, one entry per CDR3 protein. The sample carries approximately 60,000 distinct CDR3 sequences, approximately 4.1% recorded once. Deletions cut 1 base from V and 7 bases from J, with 16 bases between. Germline V gene sequence: CDR1 MGHRA, CDR2 YSYEKL. The CDR3 has 16 residues. The entry originates in a study of neurological immune-mediated disorders. The V and J genes are TRBV4-1 and TRBJ1-4; D is uncertain. This clonotype was obtained from a man aged 45 to 65 with multiple sclerosis. The sequencing sample was made of PBMCs. Written as DNA, the CDR3 is TGCGCCAGCAGCCAAGTCTCGGGAGGGCTCGCTGAAAAACTGTTTTTT. This encodes CASSQVSGGLAEKLFF.